This TCR beta chain was identified in a study of blood T cell repertoires in COVID-19. Study overall: Italy, Spain and the United States were the sources of the convalescent and acute COVID-19 samples. The cDNA or gDNA used as material had been derived from T cells, B-cell-depleted T cells, or PBMCs.

Original methodology: Amplification of reference gene primers was used by the study to estimate nucleated cell counts. Clones were read by immunoSEQ multiplex PCR, and TCRdb kept only the in-frame ones, dropping some. Clone size and the V and J calls come from that table; the DNA yielded D and trimming. Found here are about 160,000 clones, roughly 88% of them singletons; the top ten hold roughly a tenth. Material: peripheral blood. The TCR originated in a woman of 80 years or more with active or convalescent COVID-19.

CDR3: CASSLPGDEQFF. CDR3 nucleotides: TGTGCCAGCAGTTTACCAGGGGATGAGCAGTTCTTC. V is TRBV12-3 or TRBV12-4 and J is TRBJ2-1, with D possibly matching TRBD1 (6 bases). CDR3 size: 12 residues. Trimming took off 2 bases at V and 8 bases at J, with 7 bases between the two ends.